The present T cell receptor beta chain was sequenced within a study of cytomegalovirus exposure and HLA in healthy donors. The ends were cut back, 0 bases at V and 1 base at J, with 10 bases in the middle. The germline CDR1 and CDR2 sequences are SEHNR and FQNEAQ (reference sequence). This CDR3 is built from 15 residues. In regard to this clone: What it binds is unknown.

Profiling relied on immunoSEQ multiplex PCR, and the TCRdb table lists in-frame clones only, not all of them. The sample yields 170,000 or so clones, more than 65% seen once. Study-wide results and limits: Associated with cytomegalovirus, according to the listing, were 150 to 200 TCR beta chains.

The chain joins TRBV7-9 to TRBJ2-7; weak D call: TRBD2 (5 bases). The receptor comes from a woman aged 18-35 years in good health and CMV-seropositive. The specimen sequenced was PBMCs. CDR3 protein: CASSLAPGLSYEQYF. The DNA of the CDR3 is TGTGCCAGCAGCTTAGCGCCGGGGTTATCCTACGAGCAGTACTTC.